The next 29 T cell receptor beta chains were all read from a single sample in a study of T-cell memory formation after mild COVID-19. TCRdb fed the 5' RACE reads into MiXCR, producing one record per CDR3 protein. This sample has roughly 280,000 distinct CDR3 sequences, with less than 9.5% found just once. Sequenced input: PBMCs or a T cell subset sorted from them (not recorded which). The source of these receptors is a man aged 18 to 30 who had mild COVID-19 (a few samples of this study predate the infection). Cell type and time point are not known.

The chain has TRBV6-6 and TRBJ1-1; no clear D gene. The CDR3 runs to 14 residues. In germline, CDR1 is MNHNY, CDR2 SVGAGI (reference sequence). Trimming stripped 6 bases from V and 2 bases from J, with 13 bases between. The CDR3: CASSPTRTNTEAFF. The CDR3 DNA reads as TGTGCCAGCAGCCCGACCCGCACTAACACTGAAGCTTTCTTT.

At least ten counts were recorded for this clonotype. This chain links TRBV15 with TRBJ2-5; weak D call: TRBD1 (5 bases). V lost 1 base and J 3 bases, leaving 6 bases between the germline ends. The germline V gene encodes CDR1 LNHNV and CDR2 YYDKDF (reference sequence). CDR3 length equals 13 residues. The CDR3 sequence: CATSRGQKETQYF. CDR3 nucleotides: TGTGCCACCAGCAGAGGACAGAAAGAGACCCAGTACTTC.

The CDR3 reads CASSEGPRETQYF. In DNA, the CDR3 is TGTGCCAGCAGTGAGGGGCCCCGGGAGACCCAGTACTTC. V and J are TRBV25-1 and TRBJ2-5; tentatively, D is TRBD1 (5 bases). Per the germline V gene, CDR1 is MGHDK and CDR2 is SYGVNS. With 3 bases removed from V and 5 bases from J, the gap between germline ends came to 10 bases. The CDR3 has 13 residues.

Only a few counts were recorded for this clonotype. The chain joins TRBV27 to TRBJ1-5; tentative D call: TRBD1 (5 bases). CDR1 and CDR2 from the germline V gene are MNHEY and SMNVEV (reference sequence). This CDR3 region has 17 residues. Trimming pared 10 bases from V and 4 bases from J, leaving 26 bases between. The CDR3 sequence: CANKPYFRDGQNQPQHF. Written as DNA, the CDR3 is TGTGCCAACAAACCGTACTTCCGGGACGGCCAGAATCAGCCCCAGCATTTT.

This clonotype was observed at least ten times. This CDR3 reads CASRPTGISTDTQYF. CDR3 nucleotides: TGCGCCAGCAGACCGACAGGGATAAGCACAGATACGCAGTATTTT. The J gene is TRBJ2-3, the V gene TRBV5-1, with TRBD1 matching over 7 bases. Germline CDR1 reads SGHRS; CDR2 reads YFSETQ. CDR3 length equals 15 residues. V was pared by 5 bases and J by 0 bases, with 6 bases of the junction left unmatched.

This clonotype has a count of ten or more. V is TRBV3-1 and J is TRBJ2-5, with D tentatively TRBD2 (6 bases). There are 15 residues in the CDR3. Trimming left V 1 base short and J 5 bases short, with 14 bases between. Germline values: CDR1 LGHDT, CDR2 YNNKEL (reference sequence). The CDR3 DNA reads TGTGCCAGCAGCCAAGGATGGGGCCGGGGGGAGACCCAGTACTTC. This encodes CASSQGWGRGETQYF.

The chain is built from TRBV12-3 or TRBV12-4 and TRBJ2-7; TRBD2 aligns across 11 bases. J was trimmed by 2 bases and V by 2 bases; bases with no gene match: 5. The CDR3 consists of 16 residues. Here the CDR3 DNA reads TGTGCCAGCAGTTTAATAGTGACTAGCGGGACCTACGAGCAGTACTTC. Translated, it gives CASSLIVTSGTYEQYF.

The chain carries TRBV4-1 and TRBJ2-1; possibly TRBD1 for D (5 bases). V lost 2 bases to trimming and J lost 7 bases, with 18 bases between them. The CDR3 is made up of 16 amino acids. In germline, CDR1 is MGHRA, CDR2 YSYEKL. CDR3 region: CASSQRTYGALNEQFF. Written as DNA, the CDR3 is TGCGCCAGCAGCCAACGTACCTATGGGGCCCTAAATGAGCAGTTCTTC.

The table lists this clonotype with many counts. The V gene is TRBV12-3 or TRBV12-4, the J gene TRBJ2-7, with D perhaps TRBD1 (6 bases). The CDR3 contains 15 residues. The V end lost 5 bases, the J end lost 3 bases, and 17 bases lay between the germline ends. In nucleotides, the CDR3 is TGTGCCAGCAGTAGCCGGGACACGCCCGGCTACGAGCAGTACTTC. This gives the protein CASSSRDTPGYEQYF.

The V gene is TRBV4-2, the J gene TRBJ2-3; D gene uncertain. This CDR3 contains 16 residues. Looked up from germline, CDR1 is LGHNA and CDR2 is YNFKEQ. With 3 bases removed from V and 0 bases from J, the gap between germline ends came to 13 bases. In nucleotides, the CDR3 is TGTGCCAGCAGCCAGTGGGCCGGATGGAGCACAGATACGCAGTATTTT. It codes for CASSQWAGWSTDTQYF.

V usage is TRBV6-5 and J usage is TRBJ2-7, with TRBD2 matching over 12 bases. The CDR3 spans 18 residues. V lost 0 bases and J lost 3; bases outside the gene matches: 9. From germline, CDR1 is MNHEY and CDR2 SVGAGI. The CDR3 DNA reads TGTGCCAGCAGTTACTCGCCTAGCGGGGGGGCCGCTTACTACGAGCAGTACTTC. Translating it yields CASSYSPSGGAAYYEQYF.

The genes are TRBV4-1 and TRBJ1-5, with 7 bases fitting TRBD1. Trimming removed 0 bases from V and 3 bases from J; junction bases left unmatched: 5. The CDR3 sequence is 16 residues long. Germline CDR1 MGHRA, CDR2 YSYEKL. CDR3 residues: CASSQDLGTDNQPQHF. The CDR3 bases are TGCGCCAGCAGCCAAGATCTTGGGACAGACAATCAGCCCCAGCATTTT.

This clonotype was observed a handful of times. The J gene is TRBJ1-4, the V gene TRBV6-5, with 10 bases aligning to TRBD1. Germline V gives CDR1 MNHEY, CDR2 SVGAGI. The V and J ends lost 6 bases and 7 bases, in that order; junction bases with no gene match: 8. The CDR3 runs 15 residues. CDR3 DNA sequence: TGTGCCAGCAGGAGACAGGGGGCAGGACGTGAAAAACTGTTTTTT. Translating it yields CASRRQGAGREKLFF.

The sample holds many counts of this clonotype. This chain uses TRBV5-1 with TRBJ2-5; 11 bases match TRBD2. The CDR3 covers 16 residues. Germline values: CDR1 SGHRS, CDR2 YFSETQ. V lost 4 bases, J lost 3 bases, and 8 bases stayed unmatched. In nucleotides, the CDR3 is TGCGCCAGCAGCCTCGGGACTAGCGGAGTTGAAGAGACCCAGTACTTC. As protein: CASSLGTSGVEETQYF. The variable domain in full, with the rest retrieved from reference TRBV5-1 and TRBJ2-5, is KAGVTQTPRYLIKTRGQQVTLSCSPISGHRSVSWYQQTPGQGLQFLFEYFSETQRNKGNFPGRFSGRQFSNSRSEMNVSTLELGDSALYLCASSLGTSGVEETQYFGPGTRLLVL.

The rearrangement links TRBV4-3 to TRBJ1-3, with no clear D. CDR1 is LGHNA and CDR2 is YSLEER in the germline V gene. V gave up 0 bases and J gave up 4 bases, with 4 bases separating them. The CDR3 sequence is 13 residues long. The CDR3 is CASSQDGGNTIYF. CDR3 in DNA: TGCGCCAGCAGCCAAGATGGGGGAAACACCATATATTTT.

This clonotype has just a few counts. J is TRBJ2-7 and V is TRBV30; no clear D. The CDR3 runs to 11 residues. Trimming stripped 0 bases from V and 1 base from J, with 1 base between. Germline values: CDR1 GTSNPN, CDR2 SVGIG (reference sequence). CDR3 in amino acids: CAWSVSYEQYF. The CDR3 region has the DNA TGTGCCTGGAGTGTGTCCTACGAGCAGTACTTC. The complete variable domain, with remaining parts taken from reference TRBV30 and TRBJ2-7, reads SQTIHQWPATLVQPVGSPLSLECTVEGTSNPNLYWYRQAAGRGLQLLFYSVGIGQISSEVPQNLSASRPQDRQFILSSKKLLLSDSGFYLCAWSVSYEQYFGPGTRLTVT.

This clonotype was detected many times. The gene calls are TRBV5-1 and TRBJ1-2; D not certain. Germline-derived CDR1 and CDR2 are SGHRS and YFSETQ. The CDR3 totals 12 residues. With 7 bases removed from V and 3 bases from J, the gap between germline ends came to 10 bases. The CDR3 loop reads CASSTPDYGYTF. In nucleotides, the CDR3 is TGCGCCAGCTCCACCCCAGACTATGGCTACACCTTC.

A few counts support this clonotype. The chain carries TRBV6-5 and TRBJ2-2; a weak D match, TRBD1 (5 bases). V lost 4 bases and J 5 bases, leaving 14 bases between the germline ends. Germline CDR1 MNHEY, CDR2 SVGAGI. This CDR3 has 15 amino acids. CDR3 loop: CASSWAGSETGELFF. CDR3 coding DNA: TGTGCCAGCAGTTGGGCAGGGTCCGAGACCGGGGAGCTGTTTTTT.

In this sample, this clonotype turned up many times. The chain combines TRBV20-1 with TRBJ1-4; a possible D gene is TRBD1 (5 bases). The CDR3 runs 15 residues. The germline V gene has CDR1 DFQATT and CDR2 SNEGSKA (reference sequence). V shed 3 bases and J shed 4 bases, with 15 bases lying between them. The CDR3 DNA follows: TGCAGTGCTAGCCCGGCCACAGGACTTAATGAAAAACTGTTTTTT. The encoded protein is CSASPATGLNEKLFF.

The chain combines TRBV20-1 with TRBJ1-2; possibly TRBD1 for D (5 bases). V was trimmed by 4 bases and J by 0 bases, leaving 24 bases between them. The germline gives CDR1 DFQATT, CDR2 SNEGSKA (reference sequence). The CDR3 is 18 amino acids. The DNA of the CDR3 is TGCAGTGCTACAAAGGCTTGGCTCAACTTAGGGGCTAACTATGGCTACACCTTC. Translating gives CSATKAWLNLGANYGYTF.

This clonotype has only a few counts. The chain carries TRBV6-5 and TRBJ1-6; unclear D gene. The V end was cut by 6 bases, the J end by 8 bases, with 14 bases between. Germline values: CDR1 MNHEY, CDR2 SVGAGI. CDR3 size: 14 residues. CDR3 region: CASSQWRDDSPLHF. In DNA form, the CDR3 reads TGTGCCAGCAGCCAGTGGCGTGACGATTCACCCCTCCACTTT.

Only a few counts were recorded for this clonotype. One junction end does not reproduce the germline sequence, and a read error may be involved. The chain uses TRBV5-4 and TRBJ2-7; D might be TRBD1 (6 bases). The CDR3 loop spans 15 amino acids. The V gene's germline CDR1 is SGHNT and CDR2 YYREEE (reference sequence). CDR3 loop: CASSLDYRVSHEQYF. CDR3 DNA: TGTGCCAGCAGCTTGGACTACAGGGTCTCCCACGAGCAGTACTTC.

The rearrangement joins TRBV10-3 to TRBJ2-5, with 10 bases matching TRBD1. Looked up from germline, CDR1 is ENHRY and CDR2 is SYGVKD. Losses at the gene ends were 8 bases for V and 3 bases for J; bases not matched to a gene: 3. The CDR3 runs to 13 residues. CDR3 nucleotide sequence: TGTGCCATCGGCGGACAGGGGGAAGAGACCCAGTACTTC. Its protein product is CAIGGQGEETQYF.

This clonotype was recorded at least ten times. The gene calls are TRBV27 and TRBJ1-6; 11 nucleotides match TRBD1. Germline CDR1 reads MNHEY; CDR2 reads SMNVEV (reference sequence). CDR3 size: 17 residues. With V trimmed by 5 bases and J by 10 bases, 13 bases remained unmatched. DNA of the CDR3: TGTGCCAGCAGTCCGGACAGGGGGCGCGGAGGCTTGTCACCCCTCCACTTT. Amino acids: CASSPDRGRGGLSPLHF.

This clonotype was detected ten times or more. The V and J genes are TRBV4-3 and TRBJ2-7; either TRBD1 or TRBD2 may fit D (5 bases each). The germline V gene encodes CDR1 LGHNA and CDR2 YSLEER. Trimming left V 0 bases short and J 1 base short, with 19 bases between. This CDR3 spans 18 amino acids. CDR3 bases: TGCGCCAGCAGCCAAGATTTAATTACCGGGACGGCTTCCTACGAGCAGTACTTC. It yields the protein CASSQDLITGTASYEQYF.

This chain joins TRBV4-3 and TRBJ2-7; TRBD1 is a possible D gene (5 bases). V lost 0 bases to trimming and J lost 4 bases, with 10 bases between them. Germline V gene lookup returns CDR1 LGHNA and CDR2 YSLEER. The CDR3 extends over 14 amino acids. The CDR3, as DNA: TGCGCCAGCAGCCAAGAGGCAGGGCCGTACGAGCAGTACGTC. Protein product: CASSQEAGPYEQYV.

This clonotype was seen repeatedly, ten times or more. J is TRBJ2-7 and V is TRBV20-1; tentatively, D is TRBD1 (6 bases). Trimming shortened V by 3 bases and J by 6 bases, and 18 bases separated the two germline ends. In germline, CDR1 is DFQATT, CDR2 SNEGSKA (reference sequence). This CDR3 is 14 amino acids long. CDR3 sequence (DNA): TGCAGTGCTAGCAGCCCGGGACATCGCGGCGAGCAGTACTTC. Translating gives CSASSPGHRGEQYF.

The CDR3 DNA reads as TGCGCCAGCAGCCCTGGACAGGCGCCGAGCTCTGGAAACACCATATATTTT. Translation: CASSPGQAPSSGNTIYF. The rearrangement uses TRBV5-1 and TRBJ1-3, with 7 bases aligning to TRBD1. The length of the CDR3 is 17 residues. CDR1 and CDR2 from the germline V gene are SGHRS and YFSETQ. V lost 4 bases, J lost 0 bases, and 10 bases stayed unmatched.

This clonotype was counted between two and nine times. The chain is built from TRBV21-1 and TRBJ2-3. TRBV21-1 is a pseudogene. There are 11 residues in the CDR3. In nucleotides, the CDR3 is TGTGCCAGCAGACCGTCAGATACGCAGTATTTT. It is translated as CASRPSDTQYF.